A selection of T cell receptor beta chains follows, all from one sample in a study of beta chain features in type 1 diabetes. The data were produced by immunoSEQ multiplex PCR, yet TCRdb's version contains in-frame clones alone and is incomplete. The table records fewer than 350,000 clones, approximately 8% of them present only once. The specimen sequenced was central memory CD4+ T cells from blood. The origin of the receptors is a woman aged 18-29 years in good health. Both conserved end residues are part of each CDR3. Fields, in order: J gene, D gene, clone size, V gene, CDR3 protein, CDR3 DNA. D genes are given only for firm matches. Where a row states a size, it is once, few, many or the class of an expanded clone; other rows omit it.

j_gene: TRBJ1-4
d_gene: NA
abundance: many
v_gene: TRBV5-1
CDR3aa: CASRTGGLGTNEKLFF
CDR3nt: TGCGCCAGCAGGACTGGAGGACTCGGAACTAATGAAAAACTGTTTTTT

j_gene: TRBJ1-5
d_gene: TRBD1
abundance: NA
v_gene: TRBV9
CDR3aa: CASSLGQNNQPQHF
CDR3nt: TGTGCCAGCAGCTTGGGACAGAACAATCAGCCCCAGCATTTT

j_gene: TRBJ1-5
d_gene: TRBD1
abundance: few
v_gene: TRBV19
CDR3aa: CASTDRGNQPQHF
CDR3nt: TGTGCCAGTACTGACAGGGGCAATCAGCCCCAGCATTTT

j_gene: TRBJ1-1
d_gene: NA
abundance: NA
v_gene: TRBV7-8
CDR3aa: CASSLAGALNTEAFF
CDR3nt: TGTGCCAGCAGCTTGGCGGGGGCCCTGAACACTGAAGCTTTCTTT

j_gene: TRBJ1-1
d_gene: NA
abundance: few
v_gene: TRBV5-1
CDR3aa: CASSLAPDTEAFF
CDR3nt: TGCGCCAGCAGCTTGGCCCCCGACACTGAAGCTTTCTTT

j_gene: TRBJ2-7
d_gene: TRBD1
abundance: many
v_gene: TRBV7-2
CDR3aa: CASSRDRVNEQYF
CDR3nt: TGTGCCAGCAGCCGCGACAGGGTCAACGAGCAGTACTTC

j_gene: TRBJ2-1
d_gene: TRBD2
abundance: many
v_gene: TRBV18
CDR3aa: CASRQRESANEQFF
CDR3nt: TGTGCCAGTCGGCAGCGGGAGTCCGCGAATGAGCAGTTCTTC

j_gene: TRBJ2-1
d_gene: TRBD1
abundance: few
v_gene: TRBV5-1
CDR3aa: CASSPTGGRYNEQFF
CDR3nt: TGCGCCAGCAGCCCGACAGGGGGTCGGTACAATGAGCAGTTCTTC

j_gene: TRBJ2-5
d_gene: NA
abundance: few
v_gene: TRBV19
CDR3aa: CASSRGRGQETQYF
CDR3nt: TGTGCCAGTAGTAGGGGCAGGGGACAAGAGACCCAGTACTTC

j_gene: TRBJ1-5
d_gene: NA
abundance: NA
v_gene: TRBV7-9
CDR3aa: CASSRPGTQNQPQHF
CDR3nt: TGTGCCAGCAGCCGACCCGGGACCCAAAATCAGCCCCAGCATTTT

j_gene: TRBJ1-3
d_gene: TRBD1
abundance: NA
v_gene: TRBV13
CDR3aa: CASSWRQGKANTIYF
CDR3nt: TGTGCCAGCAGCTGGAGACAGGGGAAGGCTAACACCATATATTTT

j_gene: TRBJ2-7
d_gene: TRBD1
abundance: many
v_gene: TRBV7-2
CDR3aa: CASSLGNQGAREQYF
CDR3nt: TGTGCCAGCAGCTTAGGGAATCAGGGGGCACGGGAGCAGTACTTC

j_gene: TRBJ1-2
d_gene: TRBD1
abundance: few
v_gene: TRBV5-1
CDR3aa: CASSFDGGQGRYGYTF
CDR3nt: TGCGCCAGCAGCTTCGACGGGGGACAGGGACGCTATGGCTACACCTTC

j_gene: TRBJ1-4
d_gene: NA
abundance: NA
v_gene: TRBV7-2
CDR3aa: CASSSRNEKLFF
CDR3nt: TGTGCCAGCAGCTCCCGAAATGAAAAACTGTTTTTT

j_gene: TRBJ2-3
d_gene: NA
abundance: NA
v_gene: TRBV4-3
CDR3aa: CASSQGLLGARSMTDTQYF
CDR3nt: TGCGCCAGCAGCCAAGGGCTCCTGGGGGCGCGTTCCATGACAGATACGCAGTATTTT

j_gene: TRBJ2-3
d_gene: NA
abundance: NA
v_gene: TRBV6-5
CDR3aa: CASSPDSSRAYTQYF
CDR3nt: TGTGCCAGCAGTCCGGACTCCTCCCGGGCTTATACGCAGTATTTT

j_gene: TRBJ1-1
d_gene: NA
abundance: NA
v_gene: TRBV7-9
CDR3aa: CASSFRGSGVVNTEAFF
CDR3nt: TGTGCCAGCAGCTTTAGGGGATCCGGGGTGGTGAACACTGAAGCTTTCTTT

j_gene: TRBJ1-6
d_gene: NA
abundance: NA
v_gene: TRBV6-6
CDR3aa: CALKEGAGSPLHF
CDR3nt: TGTGCCCTCAAAGAGGGCGCAGGTTCACCCCTCCACTTT

j_gene: TRBJ2-7
d_gene: NA
abundance: NA
v_gene: TRBV5-1
CDR3aa: CASSPKDGYSYEQYF
CDR3nt: TGCGCCAGCAGCCCCAAGGACGGGTACTCCTACGAGCAGTACTTC

j_gene: TRBJ2-5
d_gene: NA
abundance: NA
v_gene: TRBV9
CDR3aa: CASSAHPGSGETQYF
CDR3nt: TGTGCCAGCAGCGCTCACCCGGGTAGCGGAGAGACCCAGTACTTC

j_gene: TRBJ2-2
d_gene: TRBD2
abundance: NA
v_gene: TRBV15
CDR3aa: CATSTLGLGTGELFF
CDR3nt: TGTGCCACCAGCACCTTGGGACTAGGGACCGGGGAGCTGTTTTTT

j_gene: TRBJ1-4
d_gene: NA
abundance: many
v_gene: TRBV27
CDR3aa: CASSTRRSEKLFF
CDR3nt: TGTGCCAGCAGTACCCGCCGGAGTGAAAAACTGTTTTTT

j_gene: TRBJ2-4
d_gene: TRBD1
abundance: many
v_gene: TRBV7-3
CDR3aa: CASRRGQEGIQYF
CDR3nt: TGTGCCAGCAGGAGGGGACAGGAGGGCATTCAGTACTTC

j_gene: TRBJ2-7
d_gene: NA
abundance: NA
v_gene: TRBV2
CDR3aa: CASSPRLESAEQYF
CDR3nt: TGTGCCAGCAGTCCCCGACTAGAATCGGCCGAGCAGTACTTC

j_gene: TRBJ2-6
d_gene: NA
abundance: many
v_gene: TRBV7-2
CDR3aa: CASSQQAISGANVLTF
CDR3nt: TGTGCCAGCAGCCAACAGGCGATCTCTGGGGCCAACGTCCTGACTTTC

j_gene: TRBJ2-1
d_gene: TRBD2
abundance: few
v_gene: TRBV5-4
CDR3aa: CASSSGTGGYNEQFF
CDR3nt: TGTGCCAGCAGCTCCGGAACGGGGGGATACAATGAACAGTTCTTC

j_gene: TRBJ2-4
d_gene: TRBD2
abundance: NA
v_gene: TRBV29-1
CDR3aa: CSVEVAGINLAKNIQYF
CDR3nt: TGCAGCGTTGAGGTAGCGGGTATTAACCTAGCCAAAAACATTCAGTACTTC

j_gene: TRBJ2-2
d_gene: NA
abundance: NA
v_gene: TRBV5-1
CDR3aa: CASSRTVKAGELFF
CDR3nt: TGCGCCAGCAGCCGGACAGTAAAGGCCGGGGAGCTGTTTTTT

j_gene: TRBJ1-5
d_gene: NA
abundance: few
v_gene: TRBV19
CDR3aa: CATRDANQPQHF
CDR3nt: TGTGCCACCCGGGACGCAAATCAGCCCCAGCATTTT

j_gene: TRBJ2-3
d_gene: NA
abundance: NA
v_gene: TRBV29-1
CDR3aa: CSADWGTDTQYF
CDR3nt: TGCAGCGCCGACTGGGGCACAGATACGCAGTATTTT

j_gene: TRBJ2-7
d_gene: TRBD1
abundance: few
v_gene: TRBV2
CDR3aa: CASSESGQGYEQYF
CDR3nt: TGTGCCAGCAGTGAATCGGGACAGGGCTACGAGCAGTACTTC

j_gene: TRBJ1-2
d_gene: NA
abundance: few
v_gene: TRBV18
CDR3aa: CASSLLDSAMGYTF
CDR3nt: TGTGCCAGCTCACTACTGGACTCCGCAATGGGCTACACCTTC

j_gene: TRBJ2-3
d_gene: NA
abundance: NA
v_gene: TRBV7-3
CDR3aa: CASSPTRDADTQYF
CDR3nt: TGTGCCAGCAGCCCTACCCGTGACGCAGATACGCAGTATTTT

j_gene: TRBJ1-1
d_gene: NA
abundance: few
v_gene: TRBV2
CDR3aa: CASSPTRVGTEAFF
CDR3nt: TGTGCCAGCAGTCCTACACGGGTGGGCACTGAAGCTTTCTTT

j_gene: TRBJ2-5
d_gene: NA
abundance: NA
v_gene: TRBV14
CDR3aa: CASSQDLAGETQYF
CDR3nt: TGTGCCAGCAGCCAAGATCTGGCTGGCGAGACCCAGTACTTC

j_gene: TRBJ1-3
d_gene: NA
abundance: NA
v_gene: TRBV7-2
CDR3aa: CASSRSRDTIYF
CDR3nt: TGTGCCAGCAGCCGCTCTCGGGACACCATATATTTT

j_gene: TRBJ1-1
d_gene: NA
abundance: few
v_gene: TRBV7-2
CDR3aa: CASSLRGSNTEAFF
CDR3nt: TGTGCCAGCAGCTTAAGAGGGTCGAACACTGAAGCTTTCTTT

j_gene: TRBJ2-6
d_gene: NA
abundance: many
v_gene: TRBV7-2
CDR3aa: CASSETVRGSGANVLTF
CDR3nt: TGTGCCAGCAGCGAGACGGTGCGGGGCTCTGGGGCCAACGTCCTGACTTTC

j_gene: TRBJ2-7
d_gene: TRBD1
abundance: few
v_gene: TRBV5-6
CDR3aa: CASSLTGISYEQYF
CDR3nt: TGTGCCAGCAGTTTGACAGGGATCTCCTACGAGCAGTACTTC

j_gene: TRBJ2-1
d_gene: NA
abundance: few
v_gene: TRBV4-3
CDR3aa: CASSLGRDNEQFF
CDR3nt: TGCGCCAGCAGCCTGGGGAGAGACAATGAGCAGTTCTTC

j_gene: TRBJ2-1
d_gene: TRBD2
abundance: many
v_gene: TRBV19
CDR3aa: CASSTGLDLNEQFF
CDR3nt: TGTGCCAGTAGTACTGGACTAGATCTCAATGAGCAGTTCTTC

j_gene: TRBJ2-7
d_gene: NA
abundance: NA
v_gene: TRBV30
CDR3aa: CAWKVGTLSSYEQYF
CDR3nt: TGTGCCTGGAAAGTAGGGACGTTGAGCTCCTACGAGCAGTACTTC

j_gene: TRBJ1-1
d_gene: TRBD1
abundance: NA
v_gene: TRBV7-3
CDR3aa: CASKDRVGTEAFF
CDR3nt: TGTGCCAGCAAGGACAGGGTGGGGACTGAAGCTTTCTTT

j_gene: TRBJ1-3
d_gene: NA
abundance: few
v_gene: TRBV5-1
CDR3aa: CASSLVGNAGNTIYF
CDR3nt: TGCGCCAGCAGCTTGGTTGGCAACGCTGGAAACACCATATATTTT

j_gene: TRBJ2-1
d_gene: NA
abundance: few
v_gene: TRBV7-2
CDR3aa: CASSSLGGAGYNEQFF
CDR3nt: TGTGCCAGCAGCTCCCTGGGGGGGGCAGGATACAATGAGCAGTTCTTC

j_gene: TRBJ2-1
d_gene: NA
abundance: NA
v_gene: TRBV7-3
CDR3aa: CASSLYTASYNEQFF
CDR3nt: TGTGCCAGCAGCTTATATACGGCCTCCTACAATGAGCAGTTCTTC

j_gene: TRBJ2-1
d_gene: NA
abundance: NA
v_gene: TRBV19
CDR3aa: CASREYNEQFF
CDR3nt: TGTGCCAGTAGAGAATACAATGAGCAGTTCTTC

j_gene: TRBJ1-4
d_gene: TRBD1
abundance: NA
v_gene: TRBV4-1
CDR3aa: CASSKRTGEDEKLFF
CDR3nt: TGCGCCAGCAGCAAACGGACAGGGGAGGACGAAAAACTGTTTTTT

j_gene: TRBJ1-5
d_gene: NA
abundance: few
v_gene: TRBV27
CDR3aa: CASSPGGALGQPQHF
CDR3nt: TGTGCCAGCAGTCCGGGGGGGGCATTAGGTCAGCCCCAGCATTTT

j_gene: TRBJ2-5
d_gene: TRBD1
abundance: few
v_gene: TRBV10-3
CDR3aa: CASSYSGGAETQYF
CDR3nt: TGTGCCAGCAGTTACTCAGGGGGCGCGGAGACCCAGTACTTC

j_gene: TRBJ2-3
d_gene: NA
abundance: NA
v_gene: TRBV29-1
CDR3aa: CSTAPNPSIRTDTQYF
CDR3nt: TGCAGCACCGCCCCTAATCCTTCTATACGCACAGATACGCAGTATTTT

j_gene: TRBJ2-1
d_gene: TRBD1
abundance: few
v_gene: TRBV5-1
CDR3aa: CASSPGTGAYNEQFF
CDR3nt: TGCGCCAGCAGCCCTGGGACAGGGGCATACAATGAGCAGTTCTTC

j_gene: TRBJ1-1
d_gene: TRBD1
abundance: NA
v_gene: TRBV30
CDR3aa: CAWVGQGPEAFF
CDR3nt: TGTGCCTGGGTAGGACAGGGCCCTGAAGCTTTCTTT

j_gene: TRBJ1-2
d_gene: NA
abundance: few
v_gene: TRBV14
CDR3aa: CASSQLSRVGGYTF
CDR3nt: TGTGCCAGCAGCCAATTATCCAGGGTAGGAGGCTACACCTTC

j_gene: TRBJ2-2
d_gene: TRBD2
abundance: NA
v_gene: TRBV5-1
CDR3aa: CASYPSGSTGELFF
CDR3nt: TGCGCCAGCTATCCGAGCGGGAGCACCGGGGAGCTGTTTTTT

j_gene: TRBJ2-2
d_gene: TRBD1
abundance: many
v_gene: TRBV7-6
CDR3aa: CASSRRDRVTGELFF
CDR3nt: TGTGCCAGCAGCCGGAGGGACAGGGTCACCGGGGAGCTGTTTTTT

j_gene: TRBJ2-2
d_gene: NA
abundance: NA
v_gene: TRBV18
CDR3aa: CASSPRPNTGELFF
CDR3nt: TGTGCCAGCTCACCCCGACCGAACACCGGGGAGCTGTTTTTT